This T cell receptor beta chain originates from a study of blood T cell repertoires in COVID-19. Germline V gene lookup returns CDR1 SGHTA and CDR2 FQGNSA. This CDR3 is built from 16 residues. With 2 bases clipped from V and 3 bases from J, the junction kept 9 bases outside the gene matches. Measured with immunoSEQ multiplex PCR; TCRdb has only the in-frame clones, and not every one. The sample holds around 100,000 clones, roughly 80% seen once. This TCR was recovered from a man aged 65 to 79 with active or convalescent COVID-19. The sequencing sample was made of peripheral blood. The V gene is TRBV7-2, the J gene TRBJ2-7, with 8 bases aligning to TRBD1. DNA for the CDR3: TGTGCCAGCAGCTTATTCGAGAGACAGGGGTACTACGAGCAGTACTTC. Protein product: CASSLFERQGYYEQYF.